This T cell receptor (beta chain) was documented in a study of cytomegalovirus exposure and HLA in healthy donors. V trimming: 3 bases; J trimming: 0 bases; junction bases outside the gene matches: 2. From germline, CDR1 is SGHRS and CDR2 YFSETQ. This CDR3 spans 14 amino acids. The PCR used 60 Vbeta and 13 Jbeta primers. Original processing notes: Around 12 million of some 80 million unique TCR beta chains were shared, per a later count. TCRdb keeps only in-frame clones here, not all; method: immunoSEQ multiplex PCR. The V and J calls and clone size come from that table; D and trimming were worked out from the DNA. This table lists about 88,000 clones. Study-level results: Across donors, presence/absence analyses took sequencing depth to be roughly uniform.

Concerning this clone: What it binds is unknown.

The chain joins TRBV5-1 to TRBJ1-2; 7 bases map to TRBD1. This clonotype was sampled from a girl aged 10-17 years in good health and CMV-seropositive. The sample was PBMCs. This CDR3 is CASSSGQTNYGYTF. In DNA form, the CDR3 reads TGCGCCAGCAGCTCGGGACAGACTAACTATGGCTACACCTTC.